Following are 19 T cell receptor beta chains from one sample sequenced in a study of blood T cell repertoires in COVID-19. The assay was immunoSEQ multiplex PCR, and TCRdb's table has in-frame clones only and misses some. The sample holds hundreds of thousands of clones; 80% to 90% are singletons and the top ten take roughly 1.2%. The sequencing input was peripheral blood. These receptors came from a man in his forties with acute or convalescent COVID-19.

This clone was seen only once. The CDR3: CASRLLGTDSYNEQFF. The CDR3 DNA reads as TGTGCCAGCAGACTCCTAGGGACAGACTCCTACAATGAGCAGTTCTTC. This chain links TRBV27 with TRBJ2-1; 7 bases are shared with TRBD1. Germline lookup yields CDR1 MNHEY and CDR2 SMNVEV (reference sequence). The trim removed 6 bases at V and 0 bases at J, leaving 8 bases unmatched. The CDR3 covers 16 residues.

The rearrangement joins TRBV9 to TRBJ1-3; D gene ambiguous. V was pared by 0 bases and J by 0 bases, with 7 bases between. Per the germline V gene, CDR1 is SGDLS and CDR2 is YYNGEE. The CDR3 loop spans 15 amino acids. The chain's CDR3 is CASSVGVNSGNTIYF. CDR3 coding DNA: TGTGCCAGCAGCGTAGGTGTTAACTCTGGAAACACCATATATTTT.

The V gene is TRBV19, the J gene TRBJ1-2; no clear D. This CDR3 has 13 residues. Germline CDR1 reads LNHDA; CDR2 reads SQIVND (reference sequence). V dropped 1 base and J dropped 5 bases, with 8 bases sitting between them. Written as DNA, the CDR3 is TGTGCCAGTAGTATAGTTGGAGGGTATGGCTACACCTTC. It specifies CASSIVGGYGYTF.

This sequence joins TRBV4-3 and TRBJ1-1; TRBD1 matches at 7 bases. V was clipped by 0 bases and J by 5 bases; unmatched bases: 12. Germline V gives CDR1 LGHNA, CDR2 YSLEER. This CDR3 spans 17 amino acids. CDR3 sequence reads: CASSQDPTGEGVTEAFF. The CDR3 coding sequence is TGCGCCAGCAGCCAAGACCCAACAGGGGAAGGTGTAACTGAAGCTTTCTTT.

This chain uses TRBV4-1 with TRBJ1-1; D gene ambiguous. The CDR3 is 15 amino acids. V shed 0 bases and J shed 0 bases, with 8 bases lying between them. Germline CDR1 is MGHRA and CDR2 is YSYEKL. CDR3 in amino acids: CASSQEATLNTEAFF. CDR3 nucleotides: TGCGCCAGCAGCCAAGAGGCGACATTGAACACTGAAGCTTTCTTT.

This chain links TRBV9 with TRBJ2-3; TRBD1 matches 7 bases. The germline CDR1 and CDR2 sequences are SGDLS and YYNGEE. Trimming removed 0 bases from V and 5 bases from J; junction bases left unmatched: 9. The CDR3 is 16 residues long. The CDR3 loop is CASSVVGGALGDTQYF. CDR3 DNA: TGTGCCAGCAGCGTAGTAGGGGGCGCCCTAGGAGATACGCAGTATTTT.

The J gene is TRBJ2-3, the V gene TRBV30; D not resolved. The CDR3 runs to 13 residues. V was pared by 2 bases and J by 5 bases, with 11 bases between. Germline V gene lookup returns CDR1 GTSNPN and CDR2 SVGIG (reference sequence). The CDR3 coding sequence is TGTGCCTGGAGTTTTCAGGAAGGAGATACGCAGTATTTT. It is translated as CAWSFQEGDTQYF.

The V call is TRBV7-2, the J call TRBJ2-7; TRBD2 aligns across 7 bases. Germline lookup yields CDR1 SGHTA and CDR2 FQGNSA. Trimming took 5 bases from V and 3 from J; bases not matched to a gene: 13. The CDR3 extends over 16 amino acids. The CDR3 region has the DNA TGTGCCAGCAGCCCCCTTCTCGGGGGGAACCTCTACGAGCAGTACTTC. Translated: CASSPLLGGNLYEQYF.

The CDR3 DNA follows: TGTGCCAGCAGTTTATATAGCATGGGGCGGAACTATGGCTACACCTTC. Residues: CASSLYSMGRNYGYTF. V usage is TRBV28 and J usage is TRBJ1-2; D possibly corresponds to TRBD1 (5 bases). Germline-derived CDR1 and CDR2 are MDHEN and SYDVKM. V shed 1 base and J shed 2 bases, with 14 bases lying between them. The CDR3 covers 16 residues.

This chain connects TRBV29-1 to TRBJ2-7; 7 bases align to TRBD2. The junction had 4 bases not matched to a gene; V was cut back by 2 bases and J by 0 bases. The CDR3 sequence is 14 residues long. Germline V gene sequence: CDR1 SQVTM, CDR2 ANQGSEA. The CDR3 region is CSVEYGGSSYEQYF. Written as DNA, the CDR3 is TGCAGCGTTGAATACGGGGGGAGCTCCTACGAGCAGTACTTC.

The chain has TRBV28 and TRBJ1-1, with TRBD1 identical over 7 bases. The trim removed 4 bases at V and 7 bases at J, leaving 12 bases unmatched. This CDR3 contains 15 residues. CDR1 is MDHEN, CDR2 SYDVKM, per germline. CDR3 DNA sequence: TGTGCCAGCAGTTCCCAGCCCGGACAGGACGGTGAAGCTTTCTTT. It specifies CASSSQPGQDGEAFF.

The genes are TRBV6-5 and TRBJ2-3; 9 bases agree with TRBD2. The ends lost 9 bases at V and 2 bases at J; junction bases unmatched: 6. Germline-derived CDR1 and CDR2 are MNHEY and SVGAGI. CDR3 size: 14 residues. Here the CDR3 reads CARGGGGDTDTQYF. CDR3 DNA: TGTGCCAGAGGGGGCGGGGGGGACACAGATACGCAGTATTTT.

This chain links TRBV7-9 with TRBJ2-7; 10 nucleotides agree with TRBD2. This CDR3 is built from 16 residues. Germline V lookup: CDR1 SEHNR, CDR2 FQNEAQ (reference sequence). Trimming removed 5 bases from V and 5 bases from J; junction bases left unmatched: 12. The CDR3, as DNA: TGTGCCAGCAGCCCCTTTGCTAGCGGGAGAATAGACGAGCAGTACTTC. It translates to CASSPFASGRIDEQYF.

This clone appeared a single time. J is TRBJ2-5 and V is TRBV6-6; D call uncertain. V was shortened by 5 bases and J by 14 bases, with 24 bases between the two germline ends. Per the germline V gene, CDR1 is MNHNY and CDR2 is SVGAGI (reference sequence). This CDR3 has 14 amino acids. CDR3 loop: CASSPGVTQEVSYF. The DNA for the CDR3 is TGTGCCAGCAGTCCCGGCGTAACTCAAGAGGTCTCTTACTTC.

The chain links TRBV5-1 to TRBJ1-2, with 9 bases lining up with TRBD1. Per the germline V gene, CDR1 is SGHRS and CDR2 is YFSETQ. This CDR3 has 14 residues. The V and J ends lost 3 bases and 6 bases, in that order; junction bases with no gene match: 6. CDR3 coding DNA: TGCGCCAGCAGCTCGGGACAGGGAAGTGATGGCTACACCTTC. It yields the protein CASSSGQGSDGYTF.

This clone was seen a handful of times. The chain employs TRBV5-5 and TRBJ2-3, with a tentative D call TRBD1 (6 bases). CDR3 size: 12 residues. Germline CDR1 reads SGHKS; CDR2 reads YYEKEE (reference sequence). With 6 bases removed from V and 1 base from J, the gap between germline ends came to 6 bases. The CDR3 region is CASNRGTDTQYF. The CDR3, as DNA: TGTGCCAGCAACAGGGGCACAGATACGCAGTATTTT.

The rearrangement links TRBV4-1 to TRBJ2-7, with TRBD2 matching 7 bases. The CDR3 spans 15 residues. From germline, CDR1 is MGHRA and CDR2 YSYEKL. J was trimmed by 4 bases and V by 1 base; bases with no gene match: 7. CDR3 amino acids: CASSQGSAGPYEQYF. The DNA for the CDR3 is TGCGCCAGCAGCCAAGGCTCAGCGGGACCTTACGAGCAGTACTTC.

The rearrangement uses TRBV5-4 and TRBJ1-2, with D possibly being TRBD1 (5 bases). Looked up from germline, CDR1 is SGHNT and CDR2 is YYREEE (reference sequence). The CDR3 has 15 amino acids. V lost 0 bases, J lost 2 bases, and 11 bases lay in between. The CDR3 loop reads CASSLAPGRNYGYTF. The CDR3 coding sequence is TGTGCCAGCAGCTTGGCACCAGGGCGAAACTATGGCTACACCTTC.

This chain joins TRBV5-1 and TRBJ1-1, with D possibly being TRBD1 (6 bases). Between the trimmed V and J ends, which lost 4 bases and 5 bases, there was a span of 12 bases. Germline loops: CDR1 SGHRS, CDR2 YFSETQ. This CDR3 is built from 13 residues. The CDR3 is CASSPRGATEAFF. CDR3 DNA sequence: TGCGCCAGCAGCCCGCGGGGGGCGACTGAAGCTTTCTTT.